This T cell receptor beta chain was recovered during a study of T cell responses to AZD1222 COVID-19 vaccine. Overall study results and limits: There were mostly white British donors and more females than males, and clonal diversity was possibly underestimated.

Produced via immunoSEQ multiplex PCR; TCRdb's table is partial and in-frame only. The data contain about 110,000 clones, 81% of them singletons. The CDR3 is 14 amino acids. Trimming shortened V by 6 bases and J by 4 bases, and 15 bases separated the two germline ends. Per germline, CDR1 MDHEN and CDR2 SYDVKM. As for this clone: Its antigen is not identified.

The sequence was obtained from an adult in good health. The sample was peripheral blood, taken on day 0 of AZD1222 vaccination. This rearrangement joins TRBV28 to TRBJ1-2, with D possibly matching TRBD1 (5 bases). The CDR3, as DNA: TGTGCCAGCAGCCCCTCCGGGACGGCCTATGGCTACACCTTC. Translated: CASSPSGTAYGYTF.